The 6 T cell receptor beta chains reported below all come from one sample, sequenced in a study of OX40 agonist ivuxolimab in advanced cancers. TCRdb's copy holds only in-frame clones and misses some; the assay was immunoSEQ multiplex PCR. The table lists about 40,000 clones, approximately 86% of them singletons, with 39% in the top ten. This material consisted of CD4+ or CD8+ T cells sorted from blood, taken in a trial of the OX40 agonist ivuxolimab. The origin of the receptors is an adult with an advanced solid tumor such as melanoma, head and neck, liver or kidney cancer.

The J gene is TRBJ2-1, the V gene TRBV2; possible D gene TRBD2, 6 bases. With 3 bases removed from V and 13 bases from J, the gap between germline ends came to 10 bases. This CDR3 spans 11 amino acids. Germline CDR1 reads SNHLY; CDR2 reads FYNNEI. The CDR3 DNA is TGTGCCAGCAGTGAGTGGGGGGATCAGTTCTTC. Protein product: CASSEWGDQFF.

There are a few counts of this clone. CDR3 nucleotides: TGTGCCAGCAGTGACAGGCCGGATGGCTACACCTTC. It encodes CASSDRPDGYTF. The chain recombines TRBV2 with TRBJ1-2; no definite D call. There are 12 residues in the CDR3. Looked up from germline, CDR1 is SNHLY and CDR2 is FYNNEI. The V and J ends lost 3 bases and 6 bases respectively, with 8 bases between them.

The chain joins TRBV5-1 to TRBJ2-7, with 14 bases matching TRBD2. Germline V gene data show CDR1 as SGHRS and CDR2 as YFSETQ. CDR3 length: 15 amino acids. Unmatched junction bases numbered 2, after V lost 4 bases and J lost 2 bases. In nucleotides, the CDR3 is TGCGCCAGCAGCGCGGGACTAGCGGGGGCCTACGAGCAGTACTTC. As protein: CASSAGLAGAYEQYF.

The chain carries TRBV11-2 and TRBJ2-1, with 8 bases fitting TRBD1. The V segment lost 5 bases and the J segment 0 bases; nucleotides outside the gene matches: 3. The CDR3 loop spans 15 amino acids. In germline, CDR1 is SGHAT, CDR2 FQNNGV. CDR3 coding DNA: TGTGCCAGCAGCAACAGGGGGAGCTCCTACAATGAGCAGTTCTTC. Translated: CASSNRGSSYNEQFF. Looking up the rest from reference TRBV11-2 and TRBJ2-1 gives the full variable domain: EAGVAQSPRYKIIEKRQSVAFWCNPISGHATLYWYQQILGQGPKLLIQFQNNGVVDDSQLPKDRFSAERLKGVDSTLKIQPAKLEDSAVYLCASSNRGSSYNEQFFGPGTRLTVL.

The CDR3 DNA follows: TGCGCCAGCAGCTTGGAAAGTCGTTACGAGCAGTACTTC. Translation: CASSLESRYEQYF. V usage is TRBV5-1 and J usage is TRBJ2-7; D ambiguous. V lost 0 bases and J lost 4, with 8 bases in between. This CDR3 contains 13 residues. Germline-derived CDR1 and CDR2 are SGHRS and YFSETQ.

The chain couples TRBV7-8 to TRBJ2-7; D may match TRBD1 or TRBD2 (5 bases each). CDR3 size: 16 residues. The V gene lost 0 bases and the J gene lost 5 bases, with 17 bases spanning the gap. Germline V CDR1 and CDR2: SGHVS, FQNEAQ. The CDR3 DNA reads TGTGCCAGCAGCTTAGCGGGACCGAGGACCCCGAACGAGCAGTACTTC. Its translation: CASSLAGPRTPNEQYF.